This TCR beta chain was sequenced for a study of Ad26.COV2.S vaccination and SARS-CoV-2 variants (dated by TCRdb to the early 2020s). Background for the entire study: Donors in the vaccine arm were drawn from COV1001, a phase I-IIa trial of Ad26.COV2.S in healthy adults that was multicentre, randomized, double-blind and placebo-controlled. Ad26.COV2.S was given intramuscularly at 5x10^10 or 1x10^11 viral particles, as a single shot or as two shots 56 days apart. TCRbeta repertoire sequencing served as the tool for gauging how specific and how broad the SARS-CoV-2-reactive T cell receptors were following Ad26.COV2.S vaccination. A total of 32 samples were included in the TCR-sequenced set, comprising 19 Ad26.COV2.S vaccine recipients, 5 placebo recipients and 8 SARS-CoV-2 convalescent individuals. Participants in the trial were split at random into five groups of five each, receiving low-dose or high-dose Ad26.COV2.S once or twice, or else placebo on both occasions. Throughout the experiments and outcome assessment, investigators stayed blinded to trial group allocation.

The immunoSEQ Assay was used to sequence TCRbeta CDR3 regions. After extraction, genomic DNA underwent amplification by bias-controlled multiplex PCR, followed by high-throughput sequencing. Per the original workflow: To quantify the absolute abundance of every unique TCRbeta CDR3 region, sequences were collapsed and filtered. T cell fraction was estimated by normalizing TCRbeta template counts to usable DNA, which was measured by amplifying reference genes present in all nucleated cells. Repertoire TCRs were annotated as SARS-CoV-2-specific when V gene, CDR3 amino acid sequence and J gene were exactly matched to a known reactive TCR set. MIRA supplied the reference SARS-CoV-2 TCR set, which was filtered for enrichment in COVID-19-positive ImmuneCODE repertoires so that public or cross-reactive TCRs were removed. Drawing on the MIRA antigens, annotated TCRs were analysed further at the level of specific ORF or position within ORF. Breadth was defined as the number of annotated unique rearrangements divided by the total number of unique productive rearrangements, and depth was defined as the summed frequency of the annotated unique rearrangements. Two-sided Wilcoxon rank-sum tests were applied when comparing TCR breadth between groups. TCRdb took this table from immuneACCESS and kept in-frame rearrangements with V and J called. Such tables lack part of the clones; where checked against another copy, unresolved V genes explain under half of the gap, and the rest is unexplained. That table is the source of V, J and clone size, and D and trimming were worked out from the DNA. The sample data list roughly 500,000 clones, and roughly nine tenths of these were observed just once. About 2.4% of the sample lies in the top ten.

For this clone: What antigen it recognizes has not been identified. Within one base of it there is no much larger clone, and no base qualities were kept.

The CDR3 holds 13 amino acids from the cysteine to the phenylalanine. Only the CDR3 portion is preserved as DNA: 39 bases, with reading frame beginning at the first base. Compared with germline, V lacks 7 bases and J lacks 5 bases; bases without a gene match: 7. The germline V gene gives CDR1 as SQVTM and CDR2 as ANQGSEA. This specimen's treatment or condition label, interpreted: around 19 received Ad26.COV2.S at low or high dose, single or two shots; several received placebo; per-sample allocation not given. For vaccine and placebo recipients, the sequenced repertoires came from samples collected on day 63 after the first injection. Between 29 July and 7 August 2020, Cohort 1b enrolled 20 to 30 adults aged 18-55 years at one site in Boston, USA. Ad26.COV2.S consisted of a replication-incompetent adenovirus type 26 vector by which a prefusion-stabilized SARS-CoV-2 spike protein from the original Wuhan strain was expressed.

Study-wide findings and limitations: According to the authors, total T cell responses may have been underestimated by the TCR breadth and depth analyses. Non-spike TCR breadth was comparable between vaccine and placebo recipients, consistent with the vaccine containing only spike. The study lacked the statistical power to compare responses across vaccine doses or regimens. Substantial breadth of spike-specific CD8+ and CD4+ T cell responses was reported after vaccination. Ad26.COV2.S recipients had higher spike-specific TCR breadth than placebo recipients (P = 0.0014).

The TCR sequence derives from a person between 18 and 65 years old who received the Ad26.COV2.S COVID-19 vaccine or a placebo. The rearranged segments are TRBV29-1 and TRBJ2-1, and TRBD2 matches 8 of the central bases. This specimen consisted of peripheral blood, obtained in a trial of Ad26.COV2.S vaccine versus placebo. The CDR3 protein is CSGRTSRNNEQFF. The base sequence is TGCAGCGGAAGGACTAGCCGTAACAATGAGCAGTTCTTC.